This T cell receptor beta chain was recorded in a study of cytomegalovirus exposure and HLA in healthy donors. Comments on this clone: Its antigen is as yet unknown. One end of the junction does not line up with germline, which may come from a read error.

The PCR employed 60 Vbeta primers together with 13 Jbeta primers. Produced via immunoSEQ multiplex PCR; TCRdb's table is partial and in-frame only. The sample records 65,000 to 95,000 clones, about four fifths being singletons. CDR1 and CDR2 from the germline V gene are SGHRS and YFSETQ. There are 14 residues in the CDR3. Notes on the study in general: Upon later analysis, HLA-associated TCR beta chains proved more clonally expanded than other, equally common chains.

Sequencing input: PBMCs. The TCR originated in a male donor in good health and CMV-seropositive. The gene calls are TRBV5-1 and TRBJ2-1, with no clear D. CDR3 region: CASSRMGSDNEQFF. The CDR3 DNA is TGCGCCAGCAGCCGGATGGGCTCCGACAATGAGCAGTTCTTC.